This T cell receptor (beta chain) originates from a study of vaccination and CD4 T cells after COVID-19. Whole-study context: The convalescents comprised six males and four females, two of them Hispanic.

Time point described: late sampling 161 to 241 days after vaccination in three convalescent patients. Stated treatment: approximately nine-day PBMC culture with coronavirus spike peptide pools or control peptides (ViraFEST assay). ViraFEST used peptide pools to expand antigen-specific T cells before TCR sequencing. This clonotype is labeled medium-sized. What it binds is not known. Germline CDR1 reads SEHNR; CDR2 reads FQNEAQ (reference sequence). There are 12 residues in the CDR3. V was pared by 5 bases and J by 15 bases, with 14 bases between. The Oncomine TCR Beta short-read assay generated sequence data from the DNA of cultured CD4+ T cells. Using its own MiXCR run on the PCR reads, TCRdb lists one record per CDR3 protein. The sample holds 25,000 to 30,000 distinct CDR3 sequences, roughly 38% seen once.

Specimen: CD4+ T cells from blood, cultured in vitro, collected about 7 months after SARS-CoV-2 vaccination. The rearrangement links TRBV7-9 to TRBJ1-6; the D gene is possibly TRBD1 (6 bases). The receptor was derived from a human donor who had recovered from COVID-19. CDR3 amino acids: CASSNREVVLHF. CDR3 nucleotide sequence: TGTGCCAGCAGCAACAGGGAAGTCGTCCTCCACTTT.